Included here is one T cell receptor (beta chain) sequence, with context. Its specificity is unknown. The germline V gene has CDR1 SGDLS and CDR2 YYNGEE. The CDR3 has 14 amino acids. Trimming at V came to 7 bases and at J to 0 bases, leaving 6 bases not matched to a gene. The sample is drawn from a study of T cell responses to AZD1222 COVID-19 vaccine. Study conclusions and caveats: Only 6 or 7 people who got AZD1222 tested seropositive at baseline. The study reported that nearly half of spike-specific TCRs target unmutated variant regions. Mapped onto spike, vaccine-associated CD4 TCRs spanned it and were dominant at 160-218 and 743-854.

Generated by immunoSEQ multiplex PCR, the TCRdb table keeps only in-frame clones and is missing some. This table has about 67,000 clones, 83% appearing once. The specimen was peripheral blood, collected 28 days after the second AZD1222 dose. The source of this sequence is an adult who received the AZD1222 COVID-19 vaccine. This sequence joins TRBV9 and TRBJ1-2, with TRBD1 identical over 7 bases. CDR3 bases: TGTGCCAGCGGGACAGAAACGTCTAACTATGGCTACACCTTC. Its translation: CASGTETSNYGYTF.